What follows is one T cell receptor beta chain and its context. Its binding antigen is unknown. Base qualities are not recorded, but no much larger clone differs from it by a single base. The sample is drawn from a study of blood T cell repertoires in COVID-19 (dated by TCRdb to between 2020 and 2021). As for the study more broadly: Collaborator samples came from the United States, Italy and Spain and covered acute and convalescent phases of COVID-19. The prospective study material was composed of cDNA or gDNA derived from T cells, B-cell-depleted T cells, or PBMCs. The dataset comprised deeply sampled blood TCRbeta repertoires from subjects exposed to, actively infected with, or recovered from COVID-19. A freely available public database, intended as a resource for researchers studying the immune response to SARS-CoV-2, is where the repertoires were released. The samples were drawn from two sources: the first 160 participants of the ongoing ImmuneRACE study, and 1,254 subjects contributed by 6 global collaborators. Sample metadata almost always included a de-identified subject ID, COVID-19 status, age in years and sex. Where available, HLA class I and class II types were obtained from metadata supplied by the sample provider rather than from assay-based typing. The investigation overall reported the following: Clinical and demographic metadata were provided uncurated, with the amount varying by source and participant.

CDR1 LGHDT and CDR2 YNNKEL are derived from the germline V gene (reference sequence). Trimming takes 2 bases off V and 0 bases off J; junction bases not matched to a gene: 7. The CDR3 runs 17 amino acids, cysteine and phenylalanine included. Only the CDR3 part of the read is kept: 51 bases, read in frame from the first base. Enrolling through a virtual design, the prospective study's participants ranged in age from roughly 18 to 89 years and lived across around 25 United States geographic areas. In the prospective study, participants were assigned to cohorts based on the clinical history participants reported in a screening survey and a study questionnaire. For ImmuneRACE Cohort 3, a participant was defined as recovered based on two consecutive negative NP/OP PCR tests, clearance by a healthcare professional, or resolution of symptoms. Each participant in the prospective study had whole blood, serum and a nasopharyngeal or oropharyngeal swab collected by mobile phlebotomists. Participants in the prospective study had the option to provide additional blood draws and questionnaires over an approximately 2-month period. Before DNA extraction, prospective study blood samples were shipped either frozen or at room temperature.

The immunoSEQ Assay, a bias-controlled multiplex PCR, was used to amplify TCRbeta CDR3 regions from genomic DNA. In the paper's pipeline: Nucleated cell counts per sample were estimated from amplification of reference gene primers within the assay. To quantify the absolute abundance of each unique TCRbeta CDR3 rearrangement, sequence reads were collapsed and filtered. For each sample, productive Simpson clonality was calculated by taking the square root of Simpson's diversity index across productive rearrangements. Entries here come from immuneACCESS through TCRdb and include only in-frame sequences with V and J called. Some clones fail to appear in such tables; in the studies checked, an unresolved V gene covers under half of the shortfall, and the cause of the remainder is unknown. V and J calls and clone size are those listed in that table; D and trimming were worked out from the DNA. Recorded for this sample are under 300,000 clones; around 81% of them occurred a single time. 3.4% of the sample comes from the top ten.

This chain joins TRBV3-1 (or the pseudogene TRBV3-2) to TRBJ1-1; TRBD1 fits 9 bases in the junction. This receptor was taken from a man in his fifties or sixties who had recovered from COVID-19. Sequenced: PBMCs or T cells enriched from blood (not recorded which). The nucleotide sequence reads TGTGCCAGCAGCCAACCTCCCGGGACAGGGATGAACACTGAAGCTTTCTTT. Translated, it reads CASSQPPGTGMNTEAFF.